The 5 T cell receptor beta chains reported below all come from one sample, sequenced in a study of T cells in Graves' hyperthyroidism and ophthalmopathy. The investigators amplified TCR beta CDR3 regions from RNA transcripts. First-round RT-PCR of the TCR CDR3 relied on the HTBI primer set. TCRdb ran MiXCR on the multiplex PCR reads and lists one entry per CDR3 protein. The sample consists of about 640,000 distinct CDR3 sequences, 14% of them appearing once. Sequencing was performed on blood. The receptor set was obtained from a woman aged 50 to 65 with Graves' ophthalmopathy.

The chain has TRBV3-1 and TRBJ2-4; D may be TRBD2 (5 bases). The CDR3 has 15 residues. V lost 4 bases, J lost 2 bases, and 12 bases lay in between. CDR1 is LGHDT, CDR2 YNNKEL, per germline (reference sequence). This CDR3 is CASSPHGETKNIQYF. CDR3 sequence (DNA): TGTGCCAGCAGCCCGCACGGGGAAACCAAAAACATTCAGTACTTC.

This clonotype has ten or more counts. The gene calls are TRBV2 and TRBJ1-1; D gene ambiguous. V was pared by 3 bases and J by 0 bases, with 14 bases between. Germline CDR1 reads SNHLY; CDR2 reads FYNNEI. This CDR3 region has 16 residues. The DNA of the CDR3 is TGTGCCAGCAGTGAGGCAGAGGCAGGAATGAACACTGAAGCTTTCTTT. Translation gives CASSEAEAGMNTEAFF.

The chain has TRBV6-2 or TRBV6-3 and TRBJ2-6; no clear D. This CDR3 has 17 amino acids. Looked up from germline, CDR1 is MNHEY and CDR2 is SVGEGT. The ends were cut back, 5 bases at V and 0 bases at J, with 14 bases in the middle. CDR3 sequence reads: CASSRSIQSSGANVLTF. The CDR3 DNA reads TGTGCCAGCAGTCGTAGTATACAGAGCTCTGGGGCCAACGTCCTGACTTTC.

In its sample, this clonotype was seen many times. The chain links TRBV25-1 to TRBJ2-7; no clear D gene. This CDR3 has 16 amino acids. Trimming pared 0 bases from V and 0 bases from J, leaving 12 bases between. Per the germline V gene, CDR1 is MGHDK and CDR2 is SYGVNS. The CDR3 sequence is CASSEYGLGSSYEQYF. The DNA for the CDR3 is TGTGCCAGCAGTGAATATGGCCTAGGCAGCTCCTACGAGCAGTACTTC.

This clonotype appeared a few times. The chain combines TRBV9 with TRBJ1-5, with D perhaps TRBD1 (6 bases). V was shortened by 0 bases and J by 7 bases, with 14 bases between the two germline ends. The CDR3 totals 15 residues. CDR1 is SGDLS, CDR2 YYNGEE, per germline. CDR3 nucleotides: TGTGCCAGCAGCGTAGGAGGGGGTTCAGGACAGCCCCAGCATTTT. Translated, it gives CASSVGGGSGQPQHF.